This T cell receptor (beta chain) was sequenced for a study of blood T cell repertoires in COVID-19. The overall study: Specimens from acute and convalescent COVID-19 originated in the United States, Italy and Spain. T cells, B-cell-depleted T cells, or PBMCs provided the cDNA or gDNA that served as material.

Patients from Seattle were sampled longitudinally, starting during active infection. As handled by the study authors: How many nucleated cells were present was estimated from reference gene primer amplification. Profiled with immunoSEQ multiplex PCR; TCRdb holds only in-frame clones, not every one. The V and J calls and clone size are taken from that table; D and trimming were inferred from the DNA. The sample holds about 60,000 clones, 55% to 80% seen once. The CDR3 has 19 amino acids. The J segment lost 10 bases and the V segment lost 5 bases, leaving 23 bases of the junction unmatched. Per the germline V gene, CDR1 is LGHDT and CDR2 is YNNKEL (reference sequence).

The rearrangement uses TRBV3-1 (or the pseudogene TRBV3-2) and TRBJ2-1, with 10 bases lining up with TRBD1. Sequencing input: peripheral blood. The TCR originated in an older woman with COVID-19, enrolled during active disease. CDR3 amino acids: CASSGTGQGIGRLAYEQFF. The CDR3 DNA is TGTGCCAGCAGCGGAACGGGACAGGGGATAGGCCGACTAGCGTACGAGCAGTTCTTC.